Included here is one T cell receptor beta chain sequence, with context. Its binding antigen is unknown. The sample holds no much larger clone one base away, and base qualities are not on file. On a MiSeq, deep resolution sequencing aimed for a depth between 1 in 1 million and 1 in 200,000 T cells, with each clonotype covered approximately 10x on average. The immunoSEQ hsTCRB Kit was used to generate TCR beta libraries. The authors' analysis ran thus. The data were analyzed with ImmunoSEQ Analyzer and ImmunoSEQ Data Assistant, and V, D and J gene assignments followed IMGT definitions. Clonality, which ranges from 0 to 1, was calculated by subtracting the normalized Shannon entropy of productive rearrangement frequencies from one. Only overrepresented clonotypes making up at least 0.05% of the repertoire of each patient were included in the public clonotype analysis. About a dozen age-matched healthy donor repertoires from immuneACCESS served as clonality controls. The source is immuneACCESS, and TCRdb retained only in-frame sequences with V and J called. Part of the clones is not carried over; for the studies checked, unresolved V genes explain less than half of this, and the remainder is unexplained. That table gives V, J and clone size, and the DNA gave D and trimming. The sample table lists 150,000 to 200,000 clones, around 84% of them with a count of one. The top ten clones comprise about 1.9% of the sample.

Inclusive of the bounding cysteine and phenylalanine, the CDR3 is 18 residues long. The retained sequence is limited to the CDR3, 54 bases, with the frame set at the first base. The germline V gene encodes CDR1 MDHEN and CDR2 SYDVKM. The germline ends are 20 bases apart after V is trimmed by 5 bases and J by 0 bases. These data come from a study of cytotoxic CD8 clonotypes in ibrutinib-treated CLL (dated by TCRdb to the early 2020s). At the level of the whole study: The cohort included approximately 15 treatment-naive and some twelve relapsed/refractory patients; roughly 17 were IGHV unmutated. Partial responses were observed in about 25 patients and complete responses in 2; after a median follow-up of 68 months, remission was maintained in roughly 15 patients and progression was observed in about twelve. Cryopreserved peripheral blood mononuclear cells were collected before treatment, at response, and at either disease progression or sustained remission. Of the approximately 87 people in the trial, about 27 had longitudinal samples available. Response samples were taken after a median of 12 months on treatment, ranging from roughly 6 to 36 months. Samples averaged approximately 260,000 productive templates and some 91,000 productive rearrangements. Every remission and progressive disease sample was obtained while ibrutinib was still being received by the patients. Here is what the overall study found, with its caveats: Baseline clonality exceeded that of age-matched healthy donors and correlated strongly with circulating CD8+ T-cell counts. Public clonotypes were rare and either contracted or stayed stable during treatment, and the rise in clonality at ibrutinib response reflected the expansion of private clonotypes. Sampling times were not matched between patients in sustained remission and patients whose disease was progressing, and lymph node repertoires were not examined. Clonality rose at ibrutinib response, remained stable during sustained remission, and dropped back toward baseline at progression.

What the time point label conveys for this sample: roughly 12 months on ibrutinib. For TCR beta library preparation, around 2 micrograms of genomic DNA were isolated from cryopreserved PBMCs. Longitudinal blood samples from CLL patients on ibrutinib monotherapy were analyzed using high-throughput TCR beta sequencing. The patients took part in an open-label, single-center phase 2 trial of ibrutinib monotherapy. The rearranged chain carries TRBV28 and TRBJ2-4; the D gene is possibly TRBD1 or TRBD2, with 6 bases matching each. The material was PBMCs, obtained after 12 months of ibrutinib treatment. This clonotype originated in a human donor with chronic lymphocytic leukemia. The DNA is TGTGCCAGCAGTCCACCCCTGGGGGGCCAACTAGCCAAAAACATTCAGTACTTC. Translated, this gives CASSPPLGGQLAKNIQYF.